Below are 21 T cell receptor beta chains sequenced from a single sample in a study of T-cell memory formation after mild COVID-19. Each CDR3 protein is one row after TCRdb ran MiXCR on the 5' RACE reads. The data hold some 86,000 distinct CDR3 sequences, with around a quarter observed a single time. Sequencing was done on a sample of PBMCs or a T cell subset sorted from them (not recorded which). The source of these receptors is a young man who had mild COVID-19 (a few samples of this study predate the infection). Cell type and time point are not known.

In its sample, this clonotype was seen once. The chain joins TRBV7-9 to TRBJ1-2; 7 nucleotides agree with TRBD1. With V trimmed by 5 bases and J by 6 bases, 15 bases remained unmatched. Germline V gene sequence: CDR1 SEHNR, CDR2 FQNEAQ (reference sequence). This CDR3 is built from 16 residues. CDR3 in DNA: TGTGCCAGCAGCGCGACCTACAGGGGCCATGGGAATGGCTACACCTTC. Encoded protein: CASSATYRGHGNGYTF.

The chain has TRBV20-1 and TRBJ1-3; no clear D. Germline V CDR1 and CDR2: DFQATT, SNEGSKA (reference sequence). The CDR3 spans 12 residues. V was trimmed by 6 bases and J by 0 bases, leaving 6 bases between them. CDR3: CSASRSGNTIYF. Here the CDR3 DNA reads TGCAGTGCATCCCGCTCTGGAAACACCATATATTTT.

The chain links TRBV12-3 or TRBV12-4 to TRBJ1-4; D gene ambiguous. V dropped 6 bases and J dropped 8 bases, with 19 bases sitting between them. This CDR3 spans 15 amino acids. The CDR3 spells CASRGTGPKGEKLFF. The CDR3, as DNA: TGTGCCAGCAGGGGTACCGGTCCGAAAGGGGAAAAACTGTTTTTT.

This clonotype was counted between two and nine times. This chain links TRBV29-1 with TRBJ2-5; D gene unclear. V gave up 7 bases and J gave up 7 bases, with 10 bases separating them. This CDR3 comprises 10 residues. Germline CDR1 SQVTM, CDR2 ANQGSEA. CDR3 nucleotide sequence: TGCAGCGCTGCCGATGTGACCCAGTACTTC. Protein sequence: CSAADVTQYF.

The chain employs TRBV29-1 and TRBJ1-2, with D maybe TRBD1 (5 bases). The length of the CDR3 is 14 residues. V shed 7 bases and J shed 2 bases, with 17 bases lying between them. Germline V gives CDR1 SQVTM, CDR2 ANQGSEA. This chain's CDR3 is CSALGEGGNYGYTF. The CDR3 nucleotides are TGCAGCGCTTTAGGGGAGGGTGGGAACTATGGCTACACCTTC.

This clonotype was observed many times. The rearrangement links TRBV6-4 to TRBJ2-3; D is perhaps TRBD1 or TRBD2 (5 bases each). The CDR3 length is 15 residues. V lost 4 bases, J lost 4 bases, and 15 bases lay in between. Germline CDR1 is MRHNA and CDR2 is SNTAGT. The CDR3 DNA is TGTGCCAGCAGTGCCAAAGGGGACGGGGCAGATACGCAGTATTTT. Translated: CASSAKGDGADTQYF.

V is TRBV6-6 and J is TRBJ2-7; D perhaps matches TRBD1 (5 bases). The CDR3 spans 12 residues. Germline V CDR1 and CDR2: MNHNY, SVGAGI (reference sequence). V was trimmed by 7 bases and J by 5 bases, leaving 12 bases between them. The CDR3 loop is CASMAGPHEQYV. The CDR3 nucleotides are TGTGCCAGCATGGCAGGGCCCCACGAGCAGTACGTC.

V usage is TRBV4-3 and J usage is TRBJ1-1, with unresolved D. Germline CDR1 reads LGHNA; CDR2 reads YSLEER. This CDR3 has 15 residues. With 0 bases removed from V and 2 bases from J, the gap between germline ends came to 10 bases. CDR3 region: CASSQDSGYNTEAFF. CDR3 bases: TGCGCCAGCAGCCAAGATTCGGGATATAACACTGAAGCTTTCTTT.

This chain connects TRBV3-1 to TRBJ2-3, with a tentative D call TRBD2 (5 bases). The germline V gene encodes CDR1 LGHDT and CDR2 YNNKEL (reference sequence). CDR3 size: 16 residues. Trimming left V 4 bases short and J 2 bases short, with 16 bases between. This CDR3 is CASSPWTPLITDTQYF. In DNA, the CDR3 is TGTGCCAGCAGCCCATGGACTCCACTTATCACAGATACGCAGTATTTT.

The chain links TRBV29-1 to TRBJ1-2, with D perhaps TRBD1 (5 bases). The CDR3 covers 13 residues. Germline V gene lookup returns CDR1 SQVTM and CDR2 ANQGSEA. V was shortened by 4 bases and J by 3 bases, with 12 bases between the two germline ends. CDR3 nucleotides: TGCAGCGTTGTTGAAGCCAGGGACTATGGCTACACCTTC. The encoded protein is CSVVEARDYGYTF.

This clonotype was recorded a few times. The V gene is TRBV20-1, the J gene TRBJ2-7, with TRBD1 identical over 9 bases. The CDR3 consists of 14 residues. With 7 bases clipped from V and 3 bases from J, the junction kept 10 bases outside the gene matches. Germline V gene lookup returns CDR1 DFQATT and CDR2 SNEGSKA (reference sequence). The CDR3: CSVANPGQGYEQYF. The DNA of the CDR3 is TGCAGTGTTGCGAACCCGGGACAGGGCTACGAGCAGTACTTC.

Comments on this clonotype: A much more abundant neighbour one base away suggests this may be a read error. V and J are TRBV6-5 and TRBJ1-2, with a possible D match to TRBD1 (5 bases). V lost 4 bases to trimming and J lost 3 bases, with 15 bases between them. CDR1 is MNHEY and CDR2 is SVGAGI in the germline V gene. CDR3 length: 15 residues. The CDR3 reads CASSSVHETDYGYTF. The DNA for the CDR3 is TGTGCCAGCAGTTCCGTCCACGAGACAGACTATGGCTACACCTTC.

The rearrangement joins TRBV30 to TRBJ2-7; possibly TRBD1 for D (6 bases). This CDR3 has 12 amino acids. V was trimmed by 7 bases and J by 3 bases, leaving 13 bases between them. Germline CDR1 reads GTSNPN; CDR2 reads SVGIG (reference sequence). The CDR3 DNA reads as TGTGCCTCAAAGGGGGAAAGCTACGAGCAGTACTTC. Encoded protein: CASKGESYEQYF.

This clonotype turned up a few times. The genes are TRBV7-3 and TRBJ2-2; TRBD2 might be the D (6 bases). The CDR3 has 12 amino acids. V was shortened by 5 bases and J by 8 bases, with 9 bases between the two germline ends. In germline, CDR1 is SGHTA, CDR2 FQGTGA. CDR3 coding DNA: TGTGCCAGCAGCCGGGCGGGGGGGGAGCTGTTTTTT. Translated, it gives CASSRAGGELFF.

This clonotype turned up a few times. The rearrangement links TRBV25-1 to TRBJ1-2; TRBD1 aligns across 8 bases. This CDR3 region has 19 residues. The trim removed 3 bases at V and 0 bases at J, leaving 15 bases unmatched. The V gene's germline CDR1 is MGHDK and CDR2 SYGVNS. CDR3 coding DNA: TGTGCCAGCAGTGACACCTCCCGTGCTTTGACAGGGGCTAACTATGGCTACACCTTC. This gives the protein CASSDTSRALTGANYGYTF.

This clonotype was counted between two and nine times. V is TRBV6-4 and J is TRBJ1-5, with D perhaps matching TRBD1 (6 bases). The CDR3 runs to 16 residues. The V and J ends lost 0 bases and 1 base respectively, with 10 bases between them. Germline assignment: CDR1 MRHNA and CDR2 SNTAGT. The DNA for the CDR3 is TGTGCCAGCAGTGACTCGTACAGGGCGAGCAATCAGCCCCAGCATTTT. Translating gives CASSDSYRASNQPQHF.

The rearrangement joins TRBV7-2 to TRBJ2-7; 8 nucleotides align to TRBD2. Per the germline V gene, CDR1 is SGHTA and CDR2 is FQGNSA. The V segment lost 4 bases and the J segment 0 bases; nucleotides outside the gene matches: 5. This CDR3 is 15 amino acids long. CDR3 residues: CASSSYGTSSYEQYF. In DNA, the CDR3 is TGTGCCAGCAGCTCCTATGGGACTAGCTCCTACGAGCAGTACTTC. The whole variable domain, remainder taken from reference TRBV7-2 and TRBJ2-7, is GAGVSQSPSNKVTEKGKDVELRCDPISGHTALYWYRQSLGQGLEFLIYFQGNSAPDKSGLPSDRFSAERTGGSVSTLTIQRTQQEDSAVYLCASSSYGTSSYEQYFGPGTRLTVT.

The genes are TRBV7-9 and TRBJ2-1; the D gene is possibly TRBD2 (5 bases). V lost 7 bases and J 4 bases, leaving 14 bases between the germline ends. Germline V gene sequence: CDR1 SEHNR, CDR2 FQNEAQ (reference sequence). The CDR3 extends over 14 amino acids. The CDR3 DNA reads as TGTGCCAGCAACAACGTTCGGGATTACAATGAGCAGTTCTTC. This sequence encodes CASNNVRDYNEQFF.

This rearrangement joins TRBV12-3 or TRBV12-4 to TRBJ2-7, with D perhaps matching TRBD1 or TRBD2 (6 bases each). The CDR3 has 14 residues. Trimming took off 3 bases at V and 3 bases at J, with 12 bases between the two ends. CDR3 nucleotide sequence: TGTGCCAGCAGTTTTGTGGGGGGCAGCTACGAGCAGTACTTC. It translates to CASSFVGGSYEQYF.

J is TRBJ1-2 and V is TRBV28; tentatively, D is TRBD1 (5 bases). Germline CDR1 and CDR2: MDHEN and SYDVKM. This CDR3 spans 13 amino acids. Trimming took 2 bases from V and 7 from J, leaving 11 bases between them. This chain's CDR3 is CASSLVSGAGYTF. CDR3 in DNA: TGTGCCAGCAGTTTAGTGTCCGGGGCTGGCTACACCTTC.

The chain employs TRBV3-1 and TRBJ2-2; 8 nucleotides align to TRBD2. This CDR3 is built from 18 residues. The V gene end was trimmed by 0 bases and the J gene end by 0 bases; junction bases not matched to a gene: 6. CDR1 is LGHDT and CDR2 is YNNKEL in the germline V gene (reference sequence). DNA of the CDR3: TGTGCCAGCAGCCAAGATTGGGCGGGGGGCTCGAACACCGGGGAGCTGTTTTTT. This encodes CASSQDWAGGSNTGELFF. Together with reference TRBV3-1 and TRBJ2-2, the CDR3 gives the full variable domain: DTAVSQTPKYLVTQMGNDKSIKCEQNLGHDTMYWYKQDSKKFLKIMFSYNNKELIINETVPNRFSPKSPDKAHLNLHINSLELGDSAVYFCASSQDWAGGSNTGELFFGEGSRLTVL.